What follows are 5 T cell receptor beta chains derived from one specimen sequenced in a study of T cell responses to AZD1222 COVID-19 vaccine. Produced via immunoSEQ multiplex PCR; TCRdb's table is partial and in-frame only. Among roughly 90,000 clones listed, around nine tenths were seen once. The specimen was peripheral blood, collected on day 0 of MenACWY control vaccination. These receptors were taken from an adult in good health.

This clone was seen just once. With a much larger clone just one base away, this may be a read error. V usage is TRBV6-5 and J usage is TRBJ1-1, with D unresolved. CDR1 and CDR2 (germline): MNHEY, SVGAGI. The V gene lost 2 bases and the J gene lost 2 bases, with 3 bases spanning the gap. This CDR3 has 12 residues. The CDR3 coding sequence is TGTGCCAGCAGTTACGCCAACACTGAAGCTTTCTTT. Amino acid sequence: CASSYANTEAFF.

This clone was counted once. The chain uses TRBV12-5 and TRBJ1-4; D is ambiguous. The V and J ends lost 1 base and 8 bases respectively, with 8 bases between them. The CDR3 is made up of 13 amino acids. Germline CDR1 LGHNT, CDR2 FRNRAP. CDR3 amino acids: CASGLEAKEKLFF. The CDR3 nucleotides are TGTGCTAGTGGTTTGGAGGCAAAAGAAAAACTGTTTTTT.

The rearrangement uses TRBV30 and TRBJ1-1, with D hard to call. The germline gives CDR1 GTSNPN, CDR2 SVGIG (reference sequence). The CDR3 is 12 residues long. The V end lost 8 bases, the J end lost 7 bases, and 17 bases lay between the germline ends. CDR3 DNA: TGTGCCAGAACTGCCTCGGGCGGTGAAGCTTTCTTT. Translated: CARTASGGEAFF. Drawing the rest from reference TRBV30 and TRBJ1-1, the complete variable domain is SQTIHQWPATLVQPVGSPLSLECTVEGTSNPNLYWYRQAAGRGLQLLFYSVGIGQISSEVPQNLSASRPQDRQFILSSKKLLLSDSGFYLCARTASGGEAFFGQGTRLTVV.

The chain links TRBV27 to TRBJ1-4, with TRBD1 matching over 7 bases. The V gene's germline CDR1 is MNHEY and CDR2 SMNVEV (reference sequence). The CDR3 is 14 amino acids. Unmatched junction bases numbered 5, after V lost 3 bases and J lost 7 bases. CDR3 sequence reads: CASSLAQGTEKLFF. The CDR3 DNA reads as TGTGCCAGCAGTTTGGCACAGGGGACTGAAAAACTGTTTTTT.

The CDR3 nucleotides are TGTGCCTCGGGACCTACGAACACCGGGGAGCTGTTTTTT. This codes for CASGPTNTGELFF. The chain uses TRBV24-1 and TRBJ2-2, with D perhaps matching TRBD1 or TRBD2 (5 bases each). Deletions cut 12 bases from V and 0 bases from J, with 10 bases between. Germline-derived CDR1 and CDR2 are KGHDR and SFDVKD. The CDR3 is made up of 13 amino acids.